This entry describes one TCR beta chain. The antigen is not known. The data were taken from a study of beta chain features in type 1 diabetes. Regarding the study as a whole: Moderately but significantly shorter TCRB CDR3s were found in Type 1 diabetes patients in all four CD4+ subsets. The analysis here could not establish whether HLA type shapes TCRB rearrangement. Because the template was cDNA, high-expressing cells might be over-represented.

Expressed TCRB transcripts were sequenced after all isolated RNA was converted to cDNA. Generated by immunoSEQ multiplex PCR, the TCRdb table keeps only in-frame clones and is missing some. There are just over 600,000 clones in the sample; around 16% occur only once, and roughly 0.098% lies in the top ten. The CDR3 contains 14 residues. Trimming shortened V by 0 bases and J by 5 bases, and 10 bases separated the two germline ends. CDR1 and CDR2 (germline): MNHEY, SVGAGI. The TCR comes from a man aged 18 to 35 in good health. The chain joins TRBV6-5 to TRBJ1-1; D is ambiguous. The sample was naive CD4+ T cells from blood. CDR3 in DNA: TGTGCCAGCAGTTACTCGTTGGTTAGAACTGAAGCTTTCTTT. It is translated as CASSYSLVRTEAFF.